This TCR beta chain was observed in a study of T-cell memory formation after mild COVID-19. TCRdb called the 5' RACE reads again in MiXCR, with one record for every CDR3 protein. This sample carries some 440,000 distinct CDR3 sequences, around a quarter of them seen once, and the ten largest clones take under 15%. This clonotype was obtained from an adult woman who had mild COVID-19 (a few samples of this study predate the infection). Cell type and time point are not known. What was sequenced was PBMCs or a T cell subset sorted from them (not recorded which).

The CDR3 coding sequence is TGCAGTGCTAGGGGGACTAGCGGGAGGGGTAGGATTTTATACGAGCAGTACTTC. Its protein product is CSARGTSGRGRILYEQYF. The chain employs TRBV20-1 and TRBJ2-7, with 16 bases lining up with TRBD2. Germline trimming cut 3 bases from V and 4 bases from J; bases unmatched to any gene: 12. The CDR3 runs to 18 residues. Per germline, CDR1 DFQATT and CDR2 SNEGSKA (reference sequence).